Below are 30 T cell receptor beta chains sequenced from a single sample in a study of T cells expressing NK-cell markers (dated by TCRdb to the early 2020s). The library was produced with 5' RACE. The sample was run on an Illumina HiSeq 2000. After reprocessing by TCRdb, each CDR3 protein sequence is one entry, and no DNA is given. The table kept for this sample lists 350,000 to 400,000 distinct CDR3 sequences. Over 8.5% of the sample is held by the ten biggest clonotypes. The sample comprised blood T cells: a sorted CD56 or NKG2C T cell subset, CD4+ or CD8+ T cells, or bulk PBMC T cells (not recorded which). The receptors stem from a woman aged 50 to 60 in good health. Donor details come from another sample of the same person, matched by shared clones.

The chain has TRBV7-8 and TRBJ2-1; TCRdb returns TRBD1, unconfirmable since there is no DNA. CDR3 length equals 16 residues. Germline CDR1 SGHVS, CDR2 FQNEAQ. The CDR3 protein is CASSLQFRGTYNEQFF.

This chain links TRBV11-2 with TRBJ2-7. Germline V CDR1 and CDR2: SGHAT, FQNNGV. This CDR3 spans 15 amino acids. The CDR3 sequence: CASSLDSDGGYEQYF.

CDR3 in amino acids: CSAREPGIRAGTDTQYF. J is TRBJ2-3 and V is TRBV20-1; TCRdb's D call, TRBD1, is unchecked because there is no DNA. The CDR3 covers 17 residues. Per the germline V gene, CDR1 is DFQATT and CDR2 is SNEGSKA (reference sequence).

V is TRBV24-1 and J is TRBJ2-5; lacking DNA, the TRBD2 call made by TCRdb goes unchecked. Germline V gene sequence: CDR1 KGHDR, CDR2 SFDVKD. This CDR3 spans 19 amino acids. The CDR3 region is CATSDLLPGRSNHQETQYF.

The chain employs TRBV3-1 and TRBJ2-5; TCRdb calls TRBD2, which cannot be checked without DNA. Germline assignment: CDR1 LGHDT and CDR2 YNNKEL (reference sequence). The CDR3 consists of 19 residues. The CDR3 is CASSPRTSGSLNPQETQYF.

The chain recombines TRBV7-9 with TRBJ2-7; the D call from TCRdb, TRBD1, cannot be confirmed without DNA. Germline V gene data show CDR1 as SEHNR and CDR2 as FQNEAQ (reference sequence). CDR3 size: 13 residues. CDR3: CASSQWTGSEQYF.

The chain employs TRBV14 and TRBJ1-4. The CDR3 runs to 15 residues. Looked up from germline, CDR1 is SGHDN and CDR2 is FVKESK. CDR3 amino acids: CASRMAAATNEKLFF.

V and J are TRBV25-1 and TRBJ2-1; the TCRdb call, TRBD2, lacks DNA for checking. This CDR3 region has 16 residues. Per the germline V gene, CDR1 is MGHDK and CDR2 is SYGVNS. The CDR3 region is CASSDRGPWAGCEQFF.

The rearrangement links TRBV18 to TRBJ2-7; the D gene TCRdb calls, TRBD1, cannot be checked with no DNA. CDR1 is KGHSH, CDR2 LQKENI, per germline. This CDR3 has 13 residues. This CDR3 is CASSNSGQAEQYF. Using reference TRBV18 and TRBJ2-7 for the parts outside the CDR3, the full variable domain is NAGVMQNPRHLVRRRGQEARLRCSPMKGHSHVYWYRQLPEEGLKFMVYLQKENIIDESGMPKERFSAEFPKEGPSILRIQQVVRGDSAAYFCASSNSGQAEQYFGPGTRLTVT.

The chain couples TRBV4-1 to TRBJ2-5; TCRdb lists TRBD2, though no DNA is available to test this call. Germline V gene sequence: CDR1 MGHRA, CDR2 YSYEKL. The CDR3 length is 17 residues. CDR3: CASSQDGTSGRGETQYF.

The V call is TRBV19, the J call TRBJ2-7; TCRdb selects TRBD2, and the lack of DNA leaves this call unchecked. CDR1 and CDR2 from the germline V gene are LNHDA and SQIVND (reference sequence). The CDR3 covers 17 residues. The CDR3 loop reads CASSIAGQLAGAYEQYF.

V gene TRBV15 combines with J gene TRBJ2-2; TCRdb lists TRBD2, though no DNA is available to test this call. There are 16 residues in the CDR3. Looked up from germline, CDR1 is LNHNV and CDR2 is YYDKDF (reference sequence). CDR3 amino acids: CATSRVAGRGTGELFF.

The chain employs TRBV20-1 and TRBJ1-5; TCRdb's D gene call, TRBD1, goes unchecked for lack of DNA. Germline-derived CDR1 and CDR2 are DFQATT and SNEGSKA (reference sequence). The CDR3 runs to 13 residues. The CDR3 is CSAPTGVDQPQHF.

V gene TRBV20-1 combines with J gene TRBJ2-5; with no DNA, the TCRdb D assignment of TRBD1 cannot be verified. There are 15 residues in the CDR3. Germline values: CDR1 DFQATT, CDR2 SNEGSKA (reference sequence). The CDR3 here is CSASSAGRTGETQYF.

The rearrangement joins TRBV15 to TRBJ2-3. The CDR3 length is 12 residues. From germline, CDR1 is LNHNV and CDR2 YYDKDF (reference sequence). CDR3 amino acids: CATSSLTDTQYF.

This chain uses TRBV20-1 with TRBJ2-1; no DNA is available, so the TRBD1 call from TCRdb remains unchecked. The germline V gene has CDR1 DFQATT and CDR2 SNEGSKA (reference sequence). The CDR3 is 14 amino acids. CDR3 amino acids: CSARPPLVEKEQFF.

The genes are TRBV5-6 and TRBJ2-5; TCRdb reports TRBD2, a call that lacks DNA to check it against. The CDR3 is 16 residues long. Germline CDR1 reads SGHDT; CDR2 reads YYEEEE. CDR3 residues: CASSLAREREEETQYF.

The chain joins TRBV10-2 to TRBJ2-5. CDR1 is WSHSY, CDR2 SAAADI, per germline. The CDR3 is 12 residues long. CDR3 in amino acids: CASSGTQETQYF.

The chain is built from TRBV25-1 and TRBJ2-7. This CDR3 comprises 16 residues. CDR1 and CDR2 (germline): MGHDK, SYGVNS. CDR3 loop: CASSPQLTQIPPEQYF.

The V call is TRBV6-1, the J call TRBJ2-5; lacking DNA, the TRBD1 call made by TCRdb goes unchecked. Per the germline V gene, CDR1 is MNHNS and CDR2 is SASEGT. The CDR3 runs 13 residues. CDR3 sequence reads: CASDGPRGGTQYF.

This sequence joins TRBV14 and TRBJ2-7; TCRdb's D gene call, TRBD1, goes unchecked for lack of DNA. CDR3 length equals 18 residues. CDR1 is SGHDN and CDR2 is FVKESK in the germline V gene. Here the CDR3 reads CASSEGVFRTASFYEQYF.

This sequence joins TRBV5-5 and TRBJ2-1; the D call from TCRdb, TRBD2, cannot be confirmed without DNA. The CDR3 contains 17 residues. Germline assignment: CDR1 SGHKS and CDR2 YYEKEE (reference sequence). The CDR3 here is CASSLVIAGVSYNEQFF.

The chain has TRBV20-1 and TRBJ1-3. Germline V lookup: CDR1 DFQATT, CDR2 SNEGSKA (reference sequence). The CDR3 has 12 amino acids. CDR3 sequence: CSAQGFGNTIYF.

CDR3 protein: CAISPQVISGNTIYF. The J gene is TRBJ1-3, the V gene TRBV10-3; TCRdb's D call, TRBD1, is unchecked because there is no DNA. CDR1 ENHRY and CDR2 SYGVKD come from the germline V gene. This CDR3 is 15 amino acids long.

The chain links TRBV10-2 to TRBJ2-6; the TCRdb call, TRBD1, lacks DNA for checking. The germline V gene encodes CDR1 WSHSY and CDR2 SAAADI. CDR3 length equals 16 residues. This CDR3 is CASGGGSFSGANVLTF.

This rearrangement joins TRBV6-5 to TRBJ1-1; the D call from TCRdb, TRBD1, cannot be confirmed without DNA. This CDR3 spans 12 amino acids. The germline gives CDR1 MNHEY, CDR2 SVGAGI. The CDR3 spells CASSSGQGEAFF.

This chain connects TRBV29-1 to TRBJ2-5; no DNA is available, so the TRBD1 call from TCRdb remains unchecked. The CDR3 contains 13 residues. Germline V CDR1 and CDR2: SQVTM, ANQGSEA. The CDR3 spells CSVGGVIQETQYF.

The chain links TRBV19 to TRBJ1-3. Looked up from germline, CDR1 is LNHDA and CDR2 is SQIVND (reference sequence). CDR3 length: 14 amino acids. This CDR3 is CASSISNSGNTIYF.

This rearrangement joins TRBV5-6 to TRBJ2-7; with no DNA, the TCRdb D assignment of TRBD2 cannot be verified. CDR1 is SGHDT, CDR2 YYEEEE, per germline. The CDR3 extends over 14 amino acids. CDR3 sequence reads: CASSLTRGAYEQYF.

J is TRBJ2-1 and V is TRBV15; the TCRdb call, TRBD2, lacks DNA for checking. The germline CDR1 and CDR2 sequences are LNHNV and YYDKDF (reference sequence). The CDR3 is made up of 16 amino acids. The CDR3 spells CATSRPGTSGAGEQFF.